Below, 18 T cell receptor beta chains from the same sample are listed, as sequenced in a study of blood T cell repertoires in COVID-19. Libraries were prepared by immunoSEQ multiplex PCR; TCRdb keeps only in-frame clonotypes and omits some of them. The profile shows roughly 280,000 clones, approximately 90% of them singletons. Sequenced sample: PBMCs or T cells enriched from blood (not recorded which). The source is a woman between 45 and 65 years old who had recovered from COVID-19.

The V gene is TRBV15, the J gene TRBJ2-7, with D tentatively TRBD2 (5 bases). The ends were cut back, 1 base at V and 2 bases at J, with 12 bases in the middle. Germline V gene data show CDR1 as LNHNV and CDR2 as YYDKDF (reference sequence). The CDR3 spans 15 residues. The CDR3 coding sequence is TGTGCCACCAGCAGAGCTAAGGACTTAACCTACGAGCAGTACTTC. It encodes CATSRAKDLTYEQYF.

The V and J genes are TRBV5-8 and TRBJ2-2; 8 bases match TRBD1. The CDR3 has 15 residues. Trimming at V came to 0 bases and at J to 5 bases, leaving 3 bases not matched to a gene. Germline V lookup: CDR1 SGHTS, CDR2 YDEGEE. The CDR3 region has the DNA TGTGCCAGCAGCTTGGGGACAGGGCTAACCGGGGAGCTGTTTTTT. Residues: CASSLGTGLTGELFF.

V is TRBV19 and J is TRBJ2-3; the D gene is possibly TRBD1 (5 bases). V lost 7 bases, J lost 2 bases, and 10 bases lay in between. The CDR3 loop spans 13 amino acids. The germline CDR1 and CDR2 sequences are LNHDA and SQIVND (reference sequence). Here the CDR3 DNA reads TGTGCCAGTATGGGGCCTAACACAGATACGCAGTATTTT. It translates to CASMGPNTDTQYF.

The chain couples TRBV2 to TRBJ2-5, with a tentative D call TRBD2 (5 bases). The CDR3 totals 14 residues. V shed 5 bases and J shed 1 base, with 11 bases lying between them. Germline assignment: CDR1 SNHLY and CDR2 FYNNEI. CDR3 sequence: CASSTRTAQETQYF. Here the CDR3 DNA reads TGTGCCAGCAGTACCCGGACTGCCCAAGAGACCCAGTACTTC.

V and J are TRBV14 and TRBJ1-1; D is perhaps TRBD1 (6 bases). The CDR3 covers 17 residues. Germline loops: CDR1 SGHDN, CDR2 FVKESK. With 4 bases removed from V and 2 bases from J, the gap between germline ends came to 20 bases. CDR3 sequence (DNA): TGTGCCAGCAGCCGCCAGGCGTTGGGGGCCCGTAACACTGAAGCTTTCTTT. This gives the protein CASSRQALGARNTEAFF.

The CDR3 sequence: CAWRTGDSNQPQHF. The CDR3 region has the DNA TGTGCCTGGAGGACAGGGGATAGCAATCAGCCCCAGCATTTT. The chain couples TRBV30 to TRBJ1-5; TRBD1 matches 8 bases. The CDR3 loop spans 14 amino acids. J was trimmed by 0 bases and V by 3 bases; bases with no gene match: 1. CDR1 is GTSNPN and CDR2 is SVGIG in the germline V gene (reference sequence).

This clone was counted once. The CDR3 sequence is CASRTRLEKLFF. The CDR3 DNA reads TGTGCCAGCAGAACGCGACTTGAAAAACTGTTTTTT. The V call is TRBV28, the J call TRBJ1-4; no reliable D call. This CDR3 has 12 residues. V was trimmed by 6 bases and J by 7 bases, leaving 9 bases between them. Germline CDR1 MDHEN, CDR2 SYDVKM.

The chain couples TRBV24-1 to TRBJ1-5; TRBD1 might be the D (5 bases). Trimming removed 4 bases from V and 4 bases from J, with 13 bases in between. Germline-derived CDR1 and CDR2 are KGHDR and SFDVKD. The CDR3 consists of 15 residues. DNA for the CDR3: TGTGCCACCAGTGACGCCTCGGCAGGGAATCAGCCCCAGCATTTT. Protein sequence: CATSDASAGNQPQHF.

The chain is built from TRBV10-3 and TRBJ1-1; 8 bases agree with TRBD1. CDR3 length: 13 amino acids. The V and J ends lost 6 bases and 7 bases, in that order; junction bases with no gene match: 7. Germline CDR1 ENHRY, CDR2 SYGVKD. This chain's CDR3 is CAIRESGQDEAFF. DNA for the CDR3: TGTGCCATCAGAGAATCGGGACAGGATGAAGCTTTCTTT.

The rearrangement uses TRBV18 and TRBJ2-3, with 7 bases fitting TRBD2. The CDR3 length is 16 residues. V was pared by 3 bases and J by 0 bases, with 6 bases of the junction left unmatched. The germline V gene has CDR1 KGHSH and CDR2 LQKENI. The CDR3 nucleotides read TGTGCCAGCTCACCTCTAGGAGCGGGAAGCACAGATACGCAGTATTTT. Its translation: CASSPLGAGSTDTQYF.

The chain has TRBV9 and TRBJ1-6, with a tentative D call TRBD1 (5 bases). The ends were cut back, 0 bases at V and 9 bases at J, with 16 bases in the middle. CDR1 is SGDLS, CDR2 YYNGEE, per germline. The CDR3 contains 16 residues. CDR3 in DNA: TGTGCCAGCAGCGTAGCACAGGACCAGGCCGGTTCACCCCTCCACTTT. Translating gives CASSVAQDQAGSPLHF.

The genes are TRBV4-1 and TRBJ2-7, with D possibly being TRBD1 (5 bases). The CDR3 runs 14 residues. The V end was cut by 4 bases, the J end by 5 bases, with 15 bases between. Germline-derived CDR1 and CDR2 are MGHRA and YSYEKL. This chain's CDR3 is CASSPRQTGHEQYF. CDR3 nucleotide sequence: TGCGCCAGCAGCCCGAGACAGACCGGGCACGAGCAGTACTTC.

The chain links TRBV5-1 to TRBJ2-2; 9 bases line up with TRBD2. Losses at the gene ends were 1 base for V and 0 bases for J; bases not matched to a gene: 4. Looked up from germline, CDR1 is SGHRS and CDR2 is YFSETQ. The CDR3 runs to 17 residues. CDR3 loop: CASSLLASGTNTGELFF. CDR3 nucleotide sequence: TGCGCCAGCAGCTTGTTAGCTAGCGGGACGAACACCGGGGAGCTGTTTTTT.

The CDR3 is CATSRAGQGTNLAKNIQYF. Written as DNA, the CDR3 is TGTGCCACCAGCAGAGCGGGACAGGGGACAAATTTAGCCAAAAACATTCAGTACTTC. This sequence joins TRBV15 and TRBJ2-4; 10 bases are a match to TRBD1. This CDR3 has 19 amino acids. V shed 1 base and J 0 bases; nucleotides not matched to a gene: 9. Germline V gene data show CDR1 as LNHNV and CDR2 as YYDKDF (reference sequence).

This sequence joins TRBV18 and TRBJ2-7; D unresolved. Per the germline V gene, CDR1 is KGHSH and CDR2 is LQKENI. CDR3 length: 13 amino acids. V was pared by 4 bases and J by 5 bases, with 12 bases between. The CDR3 protein is CASSQPPRNEQYF. The CDR3 DNA is TGTGCCAGCTCACAACCCCCGAGGAACGAGCAGTACTTC.

The rearrangement joins TRBV5-1 to TRBJ1-4; tentative D call: TRBD1 (5 bases). Germline V gene sequence: CDR1 SGHRS, CDR2 YFSETQ. The V end was cut by 2 bases, the J end by 2 bases, with 13 bases between. The length of the CDR3 is 16 residues. The CDR3 DNA reads TGCGCCAGCAGCTTTGGGGCAGAATCTACTAATGAAAAACTGTTTTTT. Its translation is CASSFGAESTNEKLFF.

This chain uses TRBV20-1 with TRBJ2-2; D unclear. CDR1 and CDR2 (germline): DFQATT, SNEGSKA (reference sequence). The CDR3 sequence is 15 residues long. Deletions cut 3 bases from V and 4 bases from J, with 15 bases between. The CDR3 nucleotides read TGCAGTGCTAGTGGCCAACTAACCCGCACCGGGGAGCTGTTTTTT. Translation: CSASGQLTRTGELFF.

Only one count was recorded for this clone. The chain carries TRBV5-1 and TRBJ1-3, with 10 positions matching TRBD1. This CDR3 contains 18 residues. CDR1 SGHRS and CDR2 YFSETQ come from the germline V gene. V dropped 4 bases and J dropped 0; count of bases not matched to a gene: 10. CDR3 sequence: CASSPRTGGPLSGNTIYF. As DNA, the CDR3 is TGCGCCAGCAGCCCGAGGACAGGGGGTCCCCTCTCTGGAAACACCATATATTTT.